This T cell receptor beta chain came from a study of blood T cell repertoires in COVID-19 (dated by TCRdb to 2020 to 2021). In the study overall: The collaborator samples originated in the United States, Italy and Spain and spanned the acute and convalescent phases of COVID-19. Samples came from the ongoing ImmuneRACE study (first 160 participants) plus 1,254 subjects from 6 global collaborators. Deeply sampled blood TCRbeta repertoires from subjects exposed to, actively infected with, or recovered from COVID-19 were included in the dataset. The prospective study material was composed of cDNA or gDNA derived from T cells, B-cell-depleted T cells, or PBMCs. The repertoires were released in a freely available public database meant as a resource for research on the immune response to SARS-CoV-2. Where available, HLA class I and class II types were obtained from metadata supplied by the sample provider rather than from assay-based typing. Sample metadata almost always included a de-identified subject ID, COVID-19 status, age in years and sex. The full study reports these points: The amount of clinical and demographic metadata varied by source and participant and was provided uncurated.

Details on this clone: Its antigen specificity is not known. The record has no base qualities; no much larger clone is one base away.

Each collaborating institution followed its own protocols to collect whole blood in K2EDTA tubes. Collaborator samples were shipped for TCRbeta analysis as frozen whole blood, isolated PBMCs, or DNA extracted from either sample type. TCRbeta CDR3 regions were amplified from genomic DNA using the immunoSEQ Assay, a bias-controlled multiplex PCR. The paper's data handling went like this. The number of nucleated cells in each sample was estimated by amplification of reference gene primers within the assay. Sequence reads were collapsed and filtered to measure the absolute abundance of every unique TCRbeta CDR3 rearrangement. For each sample, productive Simpson clonality was calculated as the square root of Simpson's diversity index across productive rearrangements. TCRdb took over this immuneACCESS table, retaining in-frame rearrangements with V and J assigned. Such tables are incomplete; in checked studies, under half of the missing clones stem from an unresolved V gene, and the remainder is unexplained. V and J calls plus clone size are reproduced from that table; the DNA served to infer D and trimming. Here the sample has about 61,000 clones; about 90% occur a single time. The top ten constitute about 21% of the sample.

Including cysteine and phenylalanine, the CDR3 has 16 amino acids. Only the CDR3 DNA stays, 48 bases, in frame from base 1. Trimming leaves V shorter by 4 bases and J shorter by 3 bases, with the junction holding 4 bases beyond the gene matches. The germline V gene yields SGHRS for CDR1 and YFSETQ for CDR2. Sample: peripheral blood. The chain is made from TRBV5-1 and TRBJ2-6, and TRBD1 matches 10 of the central bases. The sequence derives from a woman between 45 and 60 years old with active or convalescent COVID-19. The nucleotides read TGCGCCAGCAGCGTGGACAGGGGGATTGGGGCCAACGTCCTGACTTTC. This yields the protein CASSVDRGIGANVLTF. The full variable domain, completed from the reference TRBV5-1 and TRBJ2-6 proteins outside the CDR3, reads KAGVTQTPRYLIKTRGQQVTLSCSPISGHRSVSWYQQTPGQGLQFLFEYFSETQRNKGNFPGRFSGRQFSNSRSEMNVSTLELGDSALYLCASSVDRGIGANVLTFGAGSRLTVL.